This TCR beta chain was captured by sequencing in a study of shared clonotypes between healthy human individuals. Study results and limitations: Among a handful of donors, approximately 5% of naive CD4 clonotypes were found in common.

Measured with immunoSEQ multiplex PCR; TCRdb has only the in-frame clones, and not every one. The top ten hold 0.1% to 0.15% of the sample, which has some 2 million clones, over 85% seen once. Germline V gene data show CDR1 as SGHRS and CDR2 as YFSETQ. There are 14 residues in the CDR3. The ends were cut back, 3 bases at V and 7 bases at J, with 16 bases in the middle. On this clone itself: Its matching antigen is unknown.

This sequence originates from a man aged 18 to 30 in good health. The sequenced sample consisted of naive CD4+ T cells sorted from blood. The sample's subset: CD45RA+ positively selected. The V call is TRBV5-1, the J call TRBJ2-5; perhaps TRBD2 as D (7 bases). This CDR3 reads CASSSGGLGRTQYF. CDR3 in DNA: TGCGCCAGCAGCTCGGGGGGCCTTGGGCGGACCCAGTACTTC.